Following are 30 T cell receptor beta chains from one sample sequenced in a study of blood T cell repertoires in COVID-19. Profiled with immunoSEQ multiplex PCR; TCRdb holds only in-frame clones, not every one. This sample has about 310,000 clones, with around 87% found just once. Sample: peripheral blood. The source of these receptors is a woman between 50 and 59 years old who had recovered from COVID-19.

This chain's CDR3 is CASSRLIAGVHTGELFF. CDR3 nucleotides: TGCGCCAGCAGCCGCCTCATAGCGGGAGTCCACACCGGGGAGCTGTTTTTT. The chain combines TRBV4-1 with TRBJ2-2; TRBD2 agrees at 9 bases. Germline assignment: CDR1 MGHRA and CDR2 YSYEKL. The CDR3 sequence is 17 residues long. V shed 4 bases, J shed 3 bases, and the junction held 9 bases outside the gene matches.

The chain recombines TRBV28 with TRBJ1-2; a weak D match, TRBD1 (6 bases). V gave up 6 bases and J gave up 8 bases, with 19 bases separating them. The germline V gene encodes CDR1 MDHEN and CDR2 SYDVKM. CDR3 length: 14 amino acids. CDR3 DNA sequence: TGTGCCAGCAGCTCTCAACAGGGTTCAAAGGGCTACACCTTC. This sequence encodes CASSSQQGSKGYTF.

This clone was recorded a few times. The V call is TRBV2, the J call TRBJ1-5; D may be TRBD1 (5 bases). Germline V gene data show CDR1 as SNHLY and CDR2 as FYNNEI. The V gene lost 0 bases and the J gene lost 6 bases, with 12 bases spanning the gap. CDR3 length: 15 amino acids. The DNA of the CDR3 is TGTGCCAGCAGTGAAGCTGGACATGTGTCTCAGCCCCAGCATTTT. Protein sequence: CASSEAGHVSQPQHF.

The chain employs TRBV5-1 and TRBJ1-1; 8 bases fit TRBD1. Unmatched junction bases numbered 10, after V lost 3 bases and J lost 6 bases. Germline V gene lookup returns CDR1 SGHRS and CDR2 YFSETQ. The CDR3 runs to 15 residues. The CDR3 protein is CASSWRTGFDAEAFF. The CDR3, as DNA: TGCGCCAGCAGCTGGAGGACAGGGTTTGACGCTGAAGCTTTCTTT.

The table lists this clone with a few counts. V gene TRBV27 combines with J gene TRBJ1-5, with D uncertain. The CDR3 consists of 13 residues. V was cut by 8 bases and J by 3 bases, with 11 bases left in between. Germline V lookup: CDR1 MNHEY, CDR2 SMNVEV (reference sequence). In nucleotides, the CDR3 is TGTGCCAGCGGTAACAGTTACAATCAGCCCCAGCATTTT. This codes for CASGNSYNQPQHF.

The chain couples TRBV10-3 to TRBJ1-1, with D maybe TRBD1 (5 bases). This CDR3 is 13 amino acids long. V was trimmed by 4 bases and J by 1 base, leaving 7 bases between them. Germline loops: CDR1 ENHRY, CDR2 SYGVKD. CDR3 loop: CAISAQGNTEAFF. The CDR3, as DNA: TGTGCCATCAGTGCCCAGGGGAACACTGAAGCTTTCTTT.

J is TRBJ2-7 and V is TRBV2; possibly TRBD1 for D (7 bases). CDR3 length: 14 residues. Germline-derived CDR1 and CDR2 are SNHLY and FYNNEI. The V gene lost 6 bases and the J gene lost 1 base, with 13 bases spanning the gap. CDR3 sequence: CASREGTASYEQYF. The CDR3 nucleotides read TGTGCCAGCAGGGAGGGGACAGCTTCCTACGAGCAGTACTTC.

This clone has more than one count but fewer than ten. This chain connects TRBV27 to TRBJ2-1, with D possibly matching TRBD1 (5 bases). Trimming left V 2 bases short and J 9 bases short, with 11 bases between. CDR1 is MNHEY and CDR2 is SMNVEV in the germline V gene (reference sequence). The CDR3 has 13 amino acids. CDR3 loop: CASSLNPQGEQFF. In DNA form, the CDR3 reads TGTGCCAGCAGTTTAAACCCCCAGGGTGAGCAGTTCTTC.

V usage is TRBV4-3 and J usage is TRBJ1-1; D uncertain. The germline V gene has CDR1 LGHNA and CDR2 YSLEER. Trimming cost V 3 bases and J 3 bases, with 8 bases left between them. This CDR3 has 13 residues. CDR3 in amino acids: CASSQSGDTEAFF. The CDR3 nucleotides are TGCGCCAGCAGCCAGTCCGGGGACACTGAAGCTTTCTTT.

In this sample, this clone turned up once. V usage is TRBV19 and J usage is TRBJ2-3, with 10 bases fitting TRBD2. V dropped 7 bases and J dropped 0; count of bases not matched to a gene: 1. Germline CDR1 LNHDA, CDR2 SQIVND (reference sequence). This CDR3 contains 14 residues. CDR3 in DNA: TGTGCCAGTAAACTAGCGGGGAGCACAGATACGCAGTATTTT. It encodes CASKLAGSTDTQYF.

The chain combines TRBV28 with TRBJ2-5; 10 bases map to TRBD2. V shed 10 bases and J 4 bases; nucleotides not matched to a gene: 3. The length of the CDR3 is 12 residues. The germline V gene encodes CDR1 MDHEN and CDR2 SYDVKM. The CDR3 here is CAIRTSGETQYF. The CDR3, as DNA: TGTGCCATAAGGACTAGCGGAGAGACCCAGTACTTC.

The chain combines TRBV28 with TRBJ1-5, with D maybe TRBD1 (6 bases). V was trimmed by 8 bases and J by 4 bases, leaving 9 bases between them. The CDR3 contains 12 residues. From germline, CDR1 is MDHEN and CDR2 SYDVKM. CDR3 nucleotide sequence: TGTGCCAGCTGGGGGCTTAATCAGCCCCAGCATTTT. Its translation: CASWGLNQPQHF.

The CDR3 coding sequence is TGTGCCAGCAGAGCTAGCGGGGGGGCTTGGGAGACCCAGTACTTC. Translating gives CASRASGGAWETQYF. The V call is TRBV28, the J call TRBJ2-5, with 12 positions matching TRBD2. Germline CDR1 reads MDHEN; CDR2 reads SYDVKM. Trimming removed 6 bases from V and 5 bases from J; junction bases left unmatched: 7. The CDR3 is made up of 15 amino acids.

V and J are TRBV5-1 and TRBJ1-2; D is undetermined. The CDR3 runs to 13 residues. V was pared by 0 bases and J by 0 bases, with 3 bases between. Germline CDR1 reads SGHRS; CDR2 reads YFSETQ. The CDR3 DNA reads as TGCGCCAGCAGCTTGGCCGCTAACTATGGCTACACCTTC. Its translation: CASSLAANYGYTF.

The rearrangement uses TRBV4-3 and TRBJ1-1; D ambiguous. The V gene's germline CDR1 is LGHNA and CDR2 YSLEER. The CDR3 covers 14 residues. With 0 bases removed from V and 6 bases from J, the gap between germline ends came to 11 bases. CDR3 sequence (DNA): TGCGCCAGCAGCCAAGATCTACAGTCCCCTGAAGCTTTCTTT. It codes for CASSQDLQSPEAFF.

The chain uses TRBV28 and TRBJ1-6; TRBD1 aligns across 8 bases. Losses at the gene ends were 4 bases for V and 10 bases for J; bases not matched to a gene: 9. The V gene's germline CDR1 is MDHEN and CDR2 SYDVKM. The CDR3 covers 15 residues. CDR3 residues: CASSSRTGQGSPLHF. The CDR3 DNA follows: TGTGCCAGCAGTTCGCGGACAGGGCAAGGGTCACCCCTCCACTTT.

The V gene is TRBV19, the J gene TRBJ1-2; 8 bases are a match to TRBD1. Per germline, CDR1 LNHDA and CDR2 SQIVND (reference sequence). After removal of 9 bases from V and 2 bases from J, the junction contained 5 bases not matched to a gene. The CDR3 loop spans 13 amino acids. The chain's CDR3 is CASLDRDNYGYTF. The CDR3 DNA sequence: TGTGCCAGCTTGGACAGGGACAACTATGGCTACACCTTC.

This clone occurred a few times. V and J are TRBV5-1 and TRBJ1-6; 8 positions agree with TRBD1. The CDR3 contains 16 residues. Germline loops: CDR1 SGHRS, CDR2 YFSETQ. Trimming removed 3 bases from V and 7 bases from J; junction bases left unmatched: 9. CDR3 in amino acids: CASSSPEQGGNSPLHF. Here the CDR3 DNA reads TGCGCCAGCAGCTCCCCGGAACAGGGGGGCAATTCACCCCTCCACTTT.

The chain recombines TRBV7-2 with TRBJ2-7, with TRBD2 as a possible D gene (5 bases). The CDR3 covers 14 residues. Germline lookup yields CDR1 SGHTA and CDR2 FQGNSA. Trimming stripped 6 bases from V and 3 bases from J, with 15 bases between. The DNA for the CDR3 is TGTGCCAGCAGTAAAGACGGACTCGGCTACGAGCAGTACTTC. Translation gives CASSKDGLGYEQYF.

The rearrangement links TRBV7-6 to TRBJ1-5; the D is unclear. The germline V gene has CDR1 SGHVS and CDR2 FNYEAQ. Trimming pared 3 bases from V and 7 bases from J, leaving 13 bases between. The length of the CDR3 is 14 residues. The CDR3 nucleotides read TGTGCCAGCAGCTTGGGTCTCCCGGGGCAGCCCCAGCATTTT. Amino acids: CASSLGLPGQPQHF.

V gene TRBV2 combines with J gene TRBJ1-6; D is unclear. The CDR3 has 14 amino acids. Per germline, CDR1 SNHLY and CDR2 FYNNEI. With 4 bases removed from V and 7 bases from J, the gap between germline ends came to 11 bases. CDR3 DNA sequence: TGTGCCAGCAGTGTGCGGGAAAGCAATTCACCCCTCCACTTT. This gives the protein CASSVRESNSPLHF.

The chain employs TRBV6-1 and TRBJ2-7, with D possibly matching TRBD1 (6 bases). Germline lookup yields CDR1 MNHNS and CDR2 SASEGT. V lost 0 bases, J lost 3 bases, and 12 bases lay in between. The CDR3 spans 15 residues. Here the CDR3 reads CASSEALTGFYEQYF. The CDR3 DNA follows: TGTGCCAGCAGTGAAGCCCTGACAGGTTTCTACGAGCAGTACTTC.

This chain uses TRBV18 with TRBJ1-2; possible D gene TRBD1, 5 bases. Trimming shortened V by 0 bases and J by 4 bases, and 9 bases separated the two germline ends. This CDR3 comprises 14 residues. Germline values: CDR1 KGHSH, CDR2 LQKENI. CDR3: CASSPPAGPYGYTF. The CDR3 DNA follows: TGTGCCAGCTCACCACCTGCAGGGCCCTATGGCTACACCTTC.

The CDR3 region has the DNA TGTGCCAGCAGTGCTCAGGGGGCTTACGAGCAGTACTTC. Translation: CASSAQGAYEQYF. The gene calls are TRBV25-1 and TRBJ2-7; 8 bases fit TRBD1. From germline, CDR1 is MGHDK and CDR2 SYGVNS. J gave up 4 bases and V 4 bases, and 3 bases lay outside the gene matches. CDR3 length equals 13 residues.

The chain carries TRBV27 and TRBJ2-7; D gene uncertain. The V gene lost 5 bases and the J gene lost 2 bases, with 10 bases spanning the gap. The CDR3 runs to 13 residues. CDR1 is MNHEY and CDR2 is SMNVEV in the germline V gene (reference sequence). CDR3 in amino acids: CASSLGTPYEQYF. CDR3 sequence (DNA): TGTGCCAGCAGTCTAGGAACCCCCTACGAGCAGTACTTC.

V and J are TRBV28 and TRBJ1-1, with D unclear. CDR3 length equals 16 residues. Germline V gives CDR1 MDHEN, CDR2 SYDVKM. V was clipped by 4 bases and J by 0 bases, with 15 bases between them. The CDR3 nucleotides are TGTGCCAGCAGTTCGCCAACCACCAGGTTGAACACTGAAGCTTTCTTT. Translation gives CASSSPTTRLNTEAFF.

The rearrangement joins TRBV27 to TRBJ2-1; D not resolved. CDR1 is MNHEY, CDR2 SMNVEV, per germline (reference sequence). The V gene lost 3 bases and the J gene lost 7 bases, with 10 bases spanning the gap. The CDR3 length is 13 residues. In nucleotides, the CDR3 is TGTGCCAGCAGTTTTAGCAATGCAAATGAGCAGTTCTTC. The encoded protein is CASSFSNANEQFF.

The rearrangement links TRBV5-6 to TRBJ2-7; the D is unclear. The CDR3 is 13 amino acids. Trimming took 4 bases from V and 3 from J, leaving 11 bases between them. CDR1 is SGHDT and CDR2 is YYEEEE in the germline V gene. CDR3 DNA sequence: TGTGCCAGCAGCCCCACGGGTATCTACGAGCAGTACTTC. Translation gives CASSPTGIYEQYF.

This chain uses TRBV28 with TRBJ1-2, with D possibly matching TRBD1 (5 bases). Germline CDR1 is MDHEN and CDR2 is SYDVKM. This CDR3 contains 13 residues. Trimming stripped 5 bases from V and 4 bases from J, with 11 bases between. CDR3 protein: CASSDTGVYGYTF. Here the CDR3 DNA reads TGTGCCAGCAGTGATACAGGCGTCTATGGCTACACCTTC.

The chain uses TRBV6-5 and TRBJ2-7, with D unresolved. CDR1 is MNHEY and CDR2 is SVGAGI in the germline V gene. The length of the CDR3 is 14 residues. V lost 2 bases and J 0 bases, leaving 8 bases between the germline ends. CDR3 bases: TGTGCCAGCAGTTACGACTTCTACTCCTACGAGCAGTACTTC. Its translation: CASSYDFYSYEQYF.